This T cell receptor (beta chain) was identified in a study of T cells in Graves' hyperthyroidism and ophthalmopathy. Study results and limitations: Most expanded thyroid clonotypes above 0.001 recurred in blood.

Comments on this clonotype: As yet, its antigen is unknown.

Inclusion characteristics of ophthalmopathy patients comprised a Clinical Activity Score of at least 3, a NOSPECS grade of at least 4, and duration under 3 months. Patients were excluded because of uncontrolled infection, other autoimmune disease, pregnancy or lactation. RNA transcripts gave rise to amplified TCR beta CDR3 regions. HTBI primers drove first-round RT-PCR of the TCR CDR3. One entry per CDR3 protein results from TCRdb running MiXCR on the multiplex PCR reads. The sample lists a few hundred thousand distinct CDR3 sequences, approximately 14% occurring once. The sample comprised blood. The sequence was obtained from a woman aged 30 to 39 with Graves' ophthalmopathy.

The CDR3 here is CASSLGTGTGGGEKLFF. In DNA, the CDR3 is TGTGCCAGCAGTTTGGGCACGGGGACAGGGGGCGGTGAAAAACTGTTTTTT. The chain is built from TRBV28 and TRBJ1-4, with 12 bases fitting TRBD1. J was trimmed by 7 bases and V by 3 bases; bases with no gene match: 9. CDR3 size: 17 residues. Germline V gene sequence: CDR1 MDHEN, CDR2 SYDVKM.